This entry describes one T cell receptor (beta chain). The sample comes from a study of cytomegalovirus exposure and HLA in healthy donors. The V segment lost 4 bases and the J segment 6 bases; nucleotides outside the gene matches: 5. The CDR3 sequence is 13 residues long. Germline CDR1 reads MNHNS; CDR2 reads SASEGT. The PCR had 60 Vbeta and 13 Jbeta primers. Produced via immunoSEQ multiplex PCR; TCRdb's table is partial and in-frame only. The repertoire holds 50,000 to 70,000 clones, about four fifths seen once, with roughly 4% in the top ten. The receptor's source is a woman between 40 and 50 years old in good health and CMV-seronegative. V and J are TRBV6-1 and TRBJ2-5, with 7 nucleotides matching TRBD1. The sample was PBMCs. Here the CDR3 DNA reads TGTGCCAGCAGTGCTTGGGACAGCCAGACCCAGTACTTC. It yields the protein CASSAWDSQTQYF.